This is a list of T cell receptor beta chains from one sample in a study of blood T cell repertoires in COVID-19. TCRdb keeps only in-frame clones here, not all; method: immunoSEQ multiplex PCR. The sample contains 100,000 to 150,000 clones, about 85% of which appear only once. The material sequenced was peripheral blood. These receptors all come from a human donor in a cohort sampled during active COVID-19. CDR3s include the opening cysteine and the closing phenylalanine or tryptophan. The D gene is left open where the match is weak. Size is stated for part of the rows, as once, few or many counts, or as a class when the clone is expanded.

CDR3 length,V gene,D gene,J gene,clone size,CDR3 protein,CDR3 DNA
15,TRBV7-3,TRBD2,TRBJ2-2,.,CASSPGLLNTGELFF,TGTGCCAGCAGCCCGGGACTACTTAACACCGGGGAGCTGTTTTTT
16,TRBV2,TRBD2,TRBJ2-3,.,CASSGLLAGARDTQYF,TGTGCCAGCAGTGGGCTCCTAGCGGGGGCCCGGGATACGCAGTATTTT
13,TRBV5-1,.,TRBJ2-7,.,CASSPRRGSEQYF,TGCGCCAGCAGCCCCAGGCGGGGCTCCGAGCAGTACTTC
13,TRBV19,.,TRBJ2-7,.,CASSPDNSYEQYF,TGTGCCAGTTCCCCGGACAACTCCTACGAGCAGTACTTC
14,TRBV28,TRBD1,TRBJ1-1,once,CASSLGTGYTEAFF,TGTGCCAGCAGTCTAGGGACAGGCTACACTGAAGCTTTCTTT
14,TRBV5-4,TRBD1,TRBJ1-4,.,CASSADRVAEKLFF,TGTGCCAGCAGCGCAGACAGGGTGGCTGAAAAACTGTTTTTT
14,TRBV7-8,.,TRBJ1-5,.,CASSPGNSNQPQHF,TGTGCCAGCAGTCCAGGGAATAGCAATCAGCCCCAGCATTTT
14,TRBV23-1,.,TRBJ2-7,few,CASRRFGASHEQYF,TGCGCCAGCAGGCGTTTCGGAGCATCCCACGAGCAGTACTTC
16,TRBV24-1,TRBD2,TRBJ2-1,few,CATSDLTSGRRNEQFF,TGTGCCACCAGTGATTTGACTAGCGGGAGAAGAAATGAGCAGTTCTTC
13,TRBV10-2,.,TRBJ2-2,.,CASRTENTGELFF,TGCGCCAGCAGGACAGAGAACACCGGGGAGCTGTTTTTT
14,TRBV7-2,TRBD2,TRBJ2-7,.,CASNPTSGSYEQYF,TGTGCCAGCAATCCGACTAGCGGATCCTACGAGCAGTACTTC
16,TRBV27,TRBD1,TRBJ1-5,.,CASSSRDRTSNQPQHF,TGTGCCAGCAGTTCCAGGGACAGGACGAGCAATCAGCCCCAGCATTTT
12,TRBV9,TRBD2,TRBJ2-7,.,CASSGPGGEQYF,TGTGCCAGCAGCGGACCGGGGGGGGAGCAGTACTTC
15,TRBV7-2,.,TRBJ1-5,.,CASSLVGTGYQPQHF,TGTGCCAGCAGCTTAGTCGGCACAGGCTATCAGCCCCAGCATTTT
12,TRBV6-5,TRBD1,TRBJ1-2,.,CAKTGGNYGYTF,TGTGCCAAGACAGGGGGTAACTATGGCTACACCTTC
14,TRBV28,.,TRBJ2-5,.,CASRSGGGVETQYF,TGTGCCAGCAGGTCTGGAGGGGGCGTGGAGACCCAGTACTTC
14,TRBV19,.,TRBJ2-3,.,CASSIRQGADTQYF,TGTGCCAGTAGTATACGTCAGGGTGCAGATACGCAGTATTTT
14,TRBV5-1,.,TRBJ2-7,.,CASKQALGSYEQYF,TGCGCCAGTAAACAGGCCCTGGGGTCCTACGAGCAGTACTTC
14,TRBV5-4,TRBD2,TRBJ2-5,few,CASAEGAGRETQYF,TGTGCCAGCGCCGAAGGAGCGGGACGAGAGACCCAGTACTTC
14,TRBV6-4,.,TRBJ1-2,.,CASSDSKGLGGYTF,TGTGCCAGCAGTGACAGCAAGGGGTTAGGTGGCTACACCTTC
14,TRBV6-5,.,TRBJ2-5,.,CASSYSYSQETQYF,TGTGCCAGCAGTTACTCGTACAGCCAAGAGACCCAGTACTTC
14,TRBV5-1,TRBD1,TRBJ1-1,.,CASSPLQGGTEAFF,TGCGCCAGCAGCCCTTTACAGGGGGGCACTGAAGCTTTCTTT
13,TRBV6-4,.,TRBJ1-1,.,CASSIRTDTEAFF,TGTGCCAGCAGCATTCGCACAGACACTGAAGCTTTCTTT
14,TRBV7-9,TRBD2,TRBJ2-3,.,CASRERDYTDTQYF,TGTGCCAGCAGGGAACGGGACTACACAGATACGCAGTATTTT
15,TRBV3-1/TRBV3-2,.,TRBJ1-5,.,CASSLTGSGNQPQHF,TGTGCCAGCAGCCTCACAGGGTCGGGCAATCAGCCCCAGCATTTT
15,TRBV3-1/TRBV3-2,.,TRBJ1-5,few,CASSHRGYSNQPQHF,TGTGCCAGCAGCCACAGGGGTTATAGCAATCAGCCCCAGCATTTT
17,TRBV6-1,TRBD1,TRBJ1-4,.,CASSEATDRGPREKLFF,TGTGCCAGCAGTGAAGCGACCGACAGGGGGCCGCGGGAAAAACTGTTTTTT
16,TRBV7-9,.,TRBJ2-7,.,CASSFRTGSSSYEQYF,TGTGCCAGCAGCTTCCGCACAGGGTCGTCGTCCTACGAGCAGTACTTC
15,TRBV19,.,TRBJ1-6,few,CASGPRGAHNSPLHF,TGTGCCAGTGGCCCTCGGGGGGCCCATAATTCACCCCTCCACTTT
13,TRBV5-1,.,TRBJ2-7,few,CASSPIRSDEQYF,TGCGCCAGCAGCCCTATAAGGAGCGACGAGCAGTACTTC
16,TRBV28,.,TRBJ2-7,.,CASSFHLALLSYEQYF,TGTGCCAGCAGTTTCCACCTAGCCCTTCTTTCCTACGAGCAGTACTTC
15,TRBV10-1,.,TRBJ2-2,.,CASSDPLASTGELFF,TGCGCCAGCAGTGACCCTCTAGCGTCCACCGGGGAGCTGTTTTTT
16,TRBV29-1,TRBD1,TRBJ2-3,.,CSVERAGTGGADTQYF,TGCAGCGTTGAAAGGGCCGGGACAGGGGGCGCAGATACGCAGTATTTT
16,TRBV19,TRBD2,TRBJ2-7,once,CASSSPPSGSSYEQYF,TGTGCCAGTAGTTCACCCCCTAGCGGAAGCTCCTACGAGCAGTACTTC
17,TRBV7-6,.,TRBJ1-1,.,CASSPPMAEGRNTEAFF,TGTGCCAGCAGCCCACCCATGGCGGAGGGGAGGAACACTGAAGCTTTCTTT
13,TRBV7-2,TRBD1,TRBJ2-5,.,CASRQGPQETQYF,TGTGCCAGCAGACAGGGGCCCCAAGAGACCCAGTACTTC
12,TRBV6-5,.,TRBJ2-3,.,CASSRGTDTQYF,TGTGCCAGCAGCAGAGGGACAGATACGCAGTATTTT
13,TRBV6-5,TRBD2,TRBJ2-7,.,CASSLAGAYEQYF,TGTGCCAGCAGTCTAGCGGGGGCCTACGAGCAGTACTTC
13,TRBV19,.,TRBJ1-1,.,CASSQGPNTEAFF,TGTGCCAGTAGCCAGGGGCCCAACACTGAAGCTTTCTTT
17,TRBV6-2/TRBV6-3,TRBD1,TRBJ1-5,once,CASSRYLGTGDNQPQHF,TGTGCCAGCAGCCGCTATCTCGGGACAGGGGACAATCAGCCCCAGCATTTT
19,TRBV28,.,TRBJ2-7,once,CASSLYGRDTRRGDYEQYF,TGTGCCAGCAGTTTATATGGCCGGGACACCCGTAGGGGAGACTACGAGCAGTACTTC
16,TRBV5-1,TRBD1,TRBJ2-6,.,CASSKGQGSGANVLTF,TGCGCCAGCAGCAAGGGACAGGGATCCGGGGCCAACGTCCTGACTTTC
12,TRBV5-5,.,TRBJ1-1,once,CASSLAGAIAFF,TGTGCCAGCAGCTTGGCAGGGGCGATAGCTTTCTTT
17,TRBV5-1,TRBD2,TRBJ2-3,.,CASSPGLAGGLEDTQYF,TGCGCCAGCAGCCCCGGACTAGCGGGGGGGCTGGAAGATACGCAGTATTTT
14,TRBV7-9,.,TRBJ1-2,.,CASSSDITNYGYTF,TGTGCCAGCAGCTCAGACATCACTAACTATGGCTACACCTTC
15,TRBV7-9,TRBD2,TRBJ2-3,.,CASDQLAGVGDTQYF,TGTGCCAGCGACCAACTAGCGGGGGTGGGAGATACGCAGTATTTT
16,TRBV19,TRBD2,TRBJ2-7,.,CASSIVTSGSRYEQYF,TGTGCCAGTAGTATAGTGACTAGCGGGAGCCGCTACGAGCAGTACTTC
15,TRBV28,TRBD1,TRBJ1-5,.,CASRDTGQGMQPQHF,TGTGCCAGCAGGGACACTGGACAGGGGATGCAGCCCCAGCATTTT
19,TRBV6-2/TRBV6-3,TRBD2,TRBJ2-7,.,CASSYRQRGLAGVSYEQYF,TGTGCCAGCAGTTACCGCCAGAGAGGGCTAGCGGGTGTCTCCTACGAGCAGTACTTC
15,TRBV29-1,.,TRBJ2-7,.,CSVEDGKTGRNEQYF,TGCAGCGTTGAAGATGGTAAGACAGGGAGGAACGAGCAGTACTTC
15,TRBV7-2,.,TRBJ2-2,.,CASSLVGGDFGELFF,TGTGCCAGCAGCTTAGTGGGTGGCGACTTCGGGGAGCTGTTTTTT
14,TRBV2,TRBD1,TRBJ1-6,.,CATWTGGGFSPLHF,TGTGCCACCTGGACAGGGGGCGGGTTTTCACCCCTCCACTTT
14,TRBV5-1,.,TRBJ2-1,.,CASSLALDSDEQFF,TGCGCCAGCAGCTTGGCGTTGGACAGTGATGAGCAGTTCTTC
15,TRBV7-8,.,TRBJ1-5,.,CASSLTLSSNQPQHF,TGTGCCAGCAGCTTAACCCTATCCTCCAATCAGCCCCAGCATTTT
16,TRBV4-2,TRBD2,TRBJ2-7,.,CASSHPGGSSSYEQYF,TGTGCCAGCAGCCACCCCGGCGGGAGTTCCTCCTACGAGCAGTACTTC
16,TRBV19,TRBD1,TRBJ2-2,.,CASSIRQGADTGELFF,TGTGCCAGTAGTATAAGACAGGGGGCTGATACCGGGGAGCTGTTTTTT
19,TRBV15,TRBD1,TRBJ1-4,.,CATSRDRGRQGPVMKKLFF,TGTGCCACCAGCAGAGATCGGGGCCGACAGGGCCCCGTAATGAAAAAACTGTTTTTT
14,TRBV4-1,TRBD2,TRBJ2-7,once,CASSPGLAGYEQYF,TGCGCCAGCAGCCCAGGACTAGCGGGCTACGAGCAGTACTTC
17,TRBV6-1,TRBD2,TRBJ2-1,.,CASSAGTSGRGRDEQFF,TGTGCCAGCAGTGCCGGGACTAGCGGGAGGGGGAGAGATGAGCAGTTCTTC
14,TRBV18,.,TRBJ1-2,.,CASSPTTGWSGYTF,TGTGCCAGCTCACCGACCACAGGGTGGAGTGGCTACACCTTC